This T cell receptor beta chain comes out of a study of T cells in Graves' hyperthyroidism and ophthalmopathy. The trim removed 1 base at V and 9 bases at J, leaving 7 bases unmatched. The CDR3 has 15 residues. CDR1 and CDR2 (germline): SGHDN, FVKESK. The study, taken as a whole, reports: The model made its ophthalmopathy prediction, and onset followed a median around six months later.

Authors of the study amplified TCR beta CDR3 regions from RNA transcripts. RT-PCR in the first round (using the HTBI primer set) targeted the TCR CDR3. One entry per CDR3 protein results from TCRdb running MiXCR on the multiplex PCR reads. This table has roughly 350,000 distinct CDR3 sequences, approximately 14% appearing once. Across 18 months, stable Graves' hyperthyroidism was marked by no progression to ophthalmopathy. Diagnosing involved the use of clinical symptoms, serum thyroxine and TRAb, thyroid ultrasound and orbital computed tomography. This sample holds PBMCs from 9.5 to 10 ml fresh peripheral blood. This clonotype was observed a few times. What it binds is not known.

The sequenced sample consisted of blood. The clonotype was recovered from a woman aged 25 to 39 with Graves' hyperthyroidism. The chain uses TRBV14 and TRBJ2-1; 9 bases agree with TRBD2. CDR3 residues: CASSQVSGRIGEQFF. The DNA for the CDR3 is TGTGCCAGCAGCCAAGTAAGCGGGAGGATAGGTGAGCAGTTCTTC.